Shown below are 13 T cell receptor beta chains from a single sample sequenced in a study of blood T cell repertoires in COVID-19. The table came from immunoSEQ multiplex PCR; TCRdb's copy has only in-frame clones and leaves some out. Of around 300,000 clones listed, about 85% are singletons. The sample was PBMCs or T cells enriched from blood (not recorded which). Receptors originate from a woman aged 45-65 years who had recovered from COVID-19.

V usage is TRBV7-8 and J usage is TRBJ1-2; 7 nucleotides align to TRBD1. V trimming: 0 bases; J trimming: 4 bases; junction bases outside the gene matches: 2. Germline loops: CDR1 SGHVS, CDR2 FQNEAQ. The CDR3 is 14 residues long. CDR3 residues: CASSLAQGTYGYTF. Written as DNA, the CDR3 is TGTGCCAGCAGCTTAGCACAGGGGACCTATGGCTACACCTTC.

The chain carries TRBV7-9 and TRBJ1-2; D remains ambiguous. The germline V gene has CDR1 SEHNR and CDR2 FQNEAQ (reference sequence). The CDR3 runs to 15 residues. V lost 3 bases and J lost 3, with 14 bases in between. CDR3 DNA: TGTGCCAGCAGCTTCGGACTGGGAACAGACTATGGCTACACCTTC. The encoded protein is CASSFGLGTDYGYTF.

This clone was observed a single time. The CDR3 nucleotides are TGCGCCAGCAGCCAAGGGACTAGCGGGGTAACGAACACCGGGGAGCTGTTTTTT. This translates into CASSQGTSGVTNTGELFF. The chain uses TRBV4-3 and TRBJ2-2; TRBD2 matches 12 bases. The germline V gene has CDR1 LGHNA and CDR2 YSLEER. The J segment lost 0 bases and the V segment lost 1 base, leaving 3 bases of the junction unmatched. The CDR3 runs 18 residues.

V gene TRBV30 combines with J gene TRBJ2-2; 9 nucleotides match TRBD2. This CDR3 comprises 14 residues. V shed 5 bases and J 5 bases; nucleotides not matched to a gene: 6. Germline V gene sequence: CDR1 GTSNPN, CDR2 SVGIG (reference sequence). The CDR3 sequence: CAWARLAVTGELFF. CDR3 DNA: TGTGCCTGGGCAAGACTAGCGGTAACCGGGGAGCTGTTTTTT. The full variable domain, in which reference TRBV30 and TRBJ2-2 provide the parts outside the CDR3, is SQTIHQWPATLVQPVGSPLSLECTVEGTSNPNLYWYRQAAGRGLQLLFYSVGIGQISSEVPQNLSASRPQDRQFILSSKKLLLSDSGFYLCAWARLAVTGELFFGEGSRLTVL.

The chain has TRBV10-2 and TRBJ2-7; 8 bases line up with TRBD1. Germline CDR1 is WSHSY and CDR2 is SAAADI. CDR3 size: 14 residues. V lost 6 bases, J lost 4 bases, and 8 bases stayed unmatched. The CDR3 nucleotides read TGCGCCAGCAGGGAGCTGGGACAGGTGTACGAGCAGTACTTC. It codes for CASRELGQVYEQYF.

The sample holds a few counts of this clone. This chain joins TRBV19 and TRBJ1-2; unclear D gene. The CDR3 runs to 17 residues. The germline V and J ends were trimmed by 0 bases and 1 base, with 15 bases remaining between them. Per the germline V gene, CDR1 is LNHDA and CDR2 is SQIVND (reference sequence). CDR3 bases: TGTGCCAGTAGTATAGATCAGATAGCAGCTGATAACTATGGCTACACCTTC. Translating it yields CASSIDQIAADNYGYTF.

This chain connects TRBV7-2 to TRBJ1-5; 8 bases line up with TRBD1. The V gene's germline CDR1 is SGHTA and CDR2 FQGNSA. Losses at the gene ends were 4 bases for V and 2 bases for J; bases not matched to a gene: 7. CDR3 size: 16 residues. This CDR3 is CASSSPGGTGNQPQHF. DNA of the CDR3: TGTGCCAGCAGCTCCCCAGGGGGCACGGGCAATCAGCCCCAGCATTTT.

The CDR3 protein is CASSALRTGPWGGYTF. Here the CDR3 DNA reads TGTGCCAGCAGTGCATTGAGGACAGGACCCTGGGGTGGCTACACCTTC. This rearrangement joins TRBV2 to TRBJ1-2; 7 nucleotides line up with TRBD1. Trimming took 4 bases from V and 7 from J; bases not matched to a gene: 15. This CDR3 region has 16 residues. Per germline, CDR1 SNHLY and CDR2 FYNNEI.

The chain couples TRBV28 to TRBJ1-3, with D tentatively TRBD1 (5 bases). There are 15 residues in the CDR3. V was shortened by 2 bases and J by 3 bases, with 11 bases between the two germline ends. Germline assignment: CDR1 MDHEN and CDR2 SYDVKM. The DNA for the CDR3 is TGTGCCAGCAGTTTAAGCCCAGGGAATGGAAACACCATATATTTT. It encodes CASSLSPGNGNTIYF.

The genes are TRBV30 and TRBJ2-6; D is ambiguous. This CDR3 has 15 residues. Trimming shortened V by 0 bases and J by 0 bases, and 6 bases separated the two germline ends. CDR1 is GTSNPN and CDR2 is SVGIG in the germline V gene (reference sequence). The CDR3 sequence: CAWSVSVSGANVLTF. Here the CDR3 DNA reads TGTGCCTGGAGTGTCTCAGTCTCTGGGGCCAACGTCCTGACTTTC.

The chain employs TRBV7-2 and TRBJ1-1; D perhaps matches TRBD1 (6 bases). Germline-derived CDR1 and CDR2 are SGHTA and FQGNSA. Trimming took 5 bases from V and 8 from J, leaving 24 bases between them. The CDR3 is 16 residues long. The CDR3 nucleotides are TGTGCCAGCAGCCTTCGGGTTGGGACATCCCACATGGAAGCTTTCTTT. Its protein is CASSLRVGTSHMEAFF. The full variable domain, with the rest looked up from reference TRBV7-2 and TRBJ1-1, is GAGVSQSPSNKVTEKGKDVELRCDPISGHTALYWYRQSLGQGLEFLIYFQGNSAPDKSGLPSDRFSAERTGGSVSTLTIQRTQQEDSAVYLCASSLRVGTSHMEAFFGQGTRLTVV.

The chain uses TRBV29-1 and TRBJ1-2; 9 positions match TRBD1. With 6 bases clipped from V and 3 bases from J, the junction kept 5 bases outside the gene matches. The length of the CDR3 is 13 residues. CDR1 is SQVTM, CDR2 ANQGSEA, per germline. The CDR3 loop is CSVGQGKDYGYTF. For the CDR3, the DNA is TGCAGCGTCGGACAGGGGAAAGACTATGGCTACACCTTC.

This sequence joins TRBV28 and TRBJ1-2; D is unclear. The CDR3 runs 14 residues. Trimming cost V 7 bases and J 8 bases, with 20 bases left between them. The germline CDR1 and CDR2 sequences are MDHEN and SYDVKM. CDR3 sequence: CASTPAGVMGGYTF. The CDR3 nucleotides read TGTGCCAGCACCCCTGCGGGAGTAATGGGAGGCTACACCTTC.